One TCR beta chain is described in this entry. There is no known antigen for this receptor. No much larger clonotype is one base removed from it; base qualities were not supplied. Participants in the prospective study were enrolled through a virtual design, were aged about 18 to 100 years, and lived in 24 United States geographic areas. In the prospective study, participants were assigned to cohorts based on the clinical history participants reported in a screening survey and a study questionnaire. Exposed participants had been in contact, within 2 weeks of entering the study, with a person who had a PCR-confirmed or clinician-diagnosed case of COVID-19. Mobile phlebotomists in the prospective study collected whole blood, serum and a nasopharyngeal or oropharyngeal swab from every participant. Additional blood draws and questionnaires over an approximately 2-month period could optionally be provided by prospective study participants. Before DNA extraction, blood samples from the prospective study were shipped at room temperature or frozen.

V is shortened by 1 base, J by 6 bases, and the region joining them spans 16 bases. The germline V gene supplies CDR1 SGHDT and CDR2 YYEEEE. The CDR3 starts with the cysteine, ends with the phenylalanine, and has 16 residues. Here the CDR3 DNA is all that survives: 48 bases in frame from base 1. TCRbeta CDR3 regions were amplified from genomic DNA using the immunoSEQ Assay, a bias-controlled multiplex PCR. Under the source paper's analysis protocol: Nucleated cell counts per sample were estimated from amplification of reference gene primers within the assay. To quantify the absolute abundance of each unique TCRbeta CDR3 rearrangement, sequence reads were collapsed and filtered. For each sample, productive Simpson clonality was calculated by taking the square root of Simpson's diversity index across productive rearrangements. In its TCRdb copy, this immuneACCESS table keeps in-frame sequences only and misses some clones. Where compared with another copy, unresolved V genes explain less than half of these, and the others have no known cause. V, J and clone size are those of that table, while D and trimming were read from the DNA. Within this sample are 200,000 to 250,000 clones, with 90% of them counted one time only. The ten largest clonotypes hold about 15% of the sample.

The data stem from a study of blood T cell repertoires in COVID-19 (dated by TCRdb to 2018 to 2020). Regarding the complete study: Samples covering the acute and convalescent phases of COVID-19 were provided by collaborators in the United States, Italy and Spain. The prospective study material was composed of cDNA or gDNA derived from T cells, B-cell-depleted T cells, or PBMCs. The dataset comprised deeply sampled blood TCRbeta repertoires from subjects exposed to, actively infected with, or recovered from COVID-19. A freely available public database, intended as a resource for researchers studying the immune response to SARS-CoV-2, is where the repertoires were released. The samples were drawn from two sources: the first 160 participants of the ongoing ImmuneRACE study, and 1,200 or so subjects contributed by 6 global collaborators. Sample metadata almost always included a de-identified subject ID, COVID-19 status, age in years and sex. Where available, HLA class I and class II types were obtained from metadata supplied by the sample provider rather than from assay-based typing. Study-wide conclusions, independent of this receptor: The amount of clinical and demographic metadata varied by source and participant and was provided uncurated.

Rearrangement joined TRBV5-6 to TRBJ2-2; possibly the D gene is TRBD1, per 7 matching bases. The receptor's source is a man aged 25-45 years who had been exposed to COVID-19. The sample comprised PBMCs or T cells enriched from blood (not recorded which). The base sequence is TGTGCCAGCAGCTTGCCGGACTACGACAGGGCCGGGGAGCTGTTTTTT. It translates to CASSLPDYDRAGELFF.